Presented here are 30 T cell receptor beta chains from one specimen sequenced in a study of technical replicates of blood from several donors. Produced via immunoSEQ multiplex PCR; TCRdb's table is partial and in-frame only. The table has 70,000 to 95,000 clones, about nine tenths seen once. Sequenced material: T cells isolated from PBMCs. The receptors were gathered from a human donor in good health. Some clones in this sample may be carry-over from other donors' samples.

The V call is TRBV5-6, the J call TRBJ2-1, with D maybe TRBD2 (5 bases). There are 13 residues in the CDR3. Trimming stripped 0 bases from V and 6 bases from J, with 7 bases between. Per germline, CDR1 SGHDT and CDR2 YYEEEE. Written as DNA, the CDR3 is TGTGCCAGCAGCTTGGGCCTAGCCAATGAGCAGTTCTTC. Translation gives CASSLGLANEQFF. The full variable domain, with the rest looked up from reference TRBV5-6 and TRBJ2-1, is DAGVTQSPTHLIKTRGQQVTLRCSPKSGHDTVSWYQQALGQGPQFIFQYYEEEERQRGNFPDRFSGHQFPNYSSELNVNALLLGDSALYLCASSLGLANEQFFGPGTRLTVL.

The chain is built from TRBV30 and TRBJ1-2, with D perhaps matching TRBD1 (6 bases). The length of the CDR3 is 11 residues. Trimming left V 5 bases short and J 5 bases short, with 9 bases between. Germline lookup yields CDR1 GTSNPN and CDR2 SVGIG (reference sequence). CDR3 sequence (DNA): TGTGCCTGGCAGGGGATATATGGCTACACCTTC. This translates into CAWQGIYGYTF.

This clone came up once. CDR3 amino acids: CASSISWTSGRLDTQYF. The CDR3 nucleotides read TGTGCCAGTAGTATTTCCTGGACTAGCGGGAGGTTAGATACGCAGTATTTT. The chain is built from TRBV19 and TRBJ2-3; 14 bases map to TRBD2. J was trimmed by 5 bases and V by 3 bases; bases with no gene match: 7. The CDR3 has 17 amino acids. Per the germline V gene, CDR1 is LNHDA and CDR2 is SQIVND (reference sequence).

V and J are TRBV7-2 and TRBJ1-2; TRBD1 matches at 9 bases. The V and J ends lost 0 bases and 2 bases, in that order; junction bases with no gene match: 1. Germline values: CDR1 SGHTA, CDR2 FQGNSA. The CDR3 runs 15 residues. The CDR3 here is CASSLAGQGNYGYTF. CDR3 sequence (DNA): TGTGCCAGCAGCTTAGCGGGACAGGGAAACTATGGCTACACCTTC.

The J gene is TRBJ2-3, the V gene TRBV6-5, with 7 bases matching TRBD2. CDR1 and CDR2 (germline): MNHEY, SVGAGI. This CDR3 has 14 amino acids. V was pared by 5 bases and J by 6 bases, with 8 bases of the junction left unmatched. Written as DNA, the CDR3 is TGTGCCAGCAGTAAGGGACGGGAGGTGGATACGCAGTATTTT. It is translated as CASSKGREVDTQYF.

V gene TRBV2 combines with J gene TRBJ1-2, with D unclear. The germline V gene encodes CDR1 SNHLY and CDR2 FYNNEI. CDR3 length: 12 residues. This chain's CDR3 is CGSEEVNYGYTF. CDR3 bases: TGTGGAAGCGAGGAGGTGAACTATGGCTACACCTTC.

The chain is built from TRBV9 and TRBJ1-2, with D perhaps TRBD1 (5 bases). From germline, CDR1 is SGDLS and CDR2 YYNGEE. This CDR3 region has 17 residues. V was trimmed by 3 bases and J by 2 bases, leaving 20 bases between them. The CDR3 DNA follows: TGTGCCAGCAGCGGCTCGGGGGGGGACCAACTAAACTATGGCTACACCTTC. Amino acids: CASSGSGGDQLNYGYTF.

The CDR3 region is CASSPGTSGRDEQFF. The CDR3 DNA reads as TGTGCCAGTAGTCCGGGGACTAGCGGGAGGGATGAGCAGTTCTTC. The genes are TRBV19 and TRBJ2-1; 16 bases are shared with TRBD2. The CDR3 runs to 15 residues. Trimming at V came to 5 bases and at J to 8 bases, leaving 3 bases not matched to a gene. The germline V gene has CDR1 LNHDA and CDR2 SQIVND (reference sequence).

CDR3 sequence (DNA): TGCGCCAGCAGCTTGGCCTCACTAGCGGGAGCAGATACGCAGTATTTT. Translated: CASSLASLAGADTQYF. The chain employs TRBV5-1 and TRBJ2-3; TRBD2 matches at 11 bases. Germline CDR1 reads SGHRS; CDR2 reads YFSETQ. Unmatched junction bases numbered 4, after V lost 0 bases and J lost 4 bases. CDR3 length equals 16 residues.

This chain links TRBV7-9 with TRBJ2-1; TRBD2 matches 9 bases. The CDR3 runs to 18 residues. Trimming removed 4 bases from V and 0 bases from J; junction bases left unmatched: 10. Germline V gene lookup returns CDR1 SEHNR and CDR2 FQNEAQ (reference sequence). The CDR3, as DNA: TGTGCCAGCAGCTCAGGGGTAGCGGGAGAAAACTCCTACAATGAGCAGTTCTTC. It is translated as CASSSGVAGENSYNEQFF.

The chain employs TRBV6-5 and TRBJ2-7; D might be TRBD2 (6 bases). Trimming stripped 2 bases from V and 3 bases from J, with 14 bases between. This CDR3 is built from 15 residues. Germline V gene lookup returns CDR1 MNHEY and CDR2 SVGAGI. The CDR3 protein is CASSYGSGYNYEQYF. The CDR3 bases are TGTGCCAGCAGTTACGGGAGCGGGTACAACTACGAGCAGTACTTC.

This clone came up once. The chain couples TRBV13 to TRBJ2-3, with 7 nucleotides matching TRBD2. Trimming removed 0 bases from V and 2 bases from J; junction bases left unmatched: 14. This CDR3 is 19 amino acids long. Germline values: CDR1 PRHDT, CDR2 FYEKMQ (reference sequence). The CDR3 reads CASSLGQGRGGSSTDTQYF. CDR3 bases: TGTGCCAGCAGCTTAGGCCAGGGAAGGGGCGGGAGTTCCACAGATACGCAGTATTTT.

The rearrangement uses TRBV7-3 and TRBJ2-5; TRBD2 is a possible D gene (6 bases). The CDR3 consists of 14 residues. Germline lookup yields CDR1 SGHTA and CDR2 FQGTGA. V was cut by 3 bases and J by 5 bases, with 13 bases left in between. DNA of the CDR3: TGTGCCAGCAGCTTCTCCGGGGAGGATGAGACCCAGTACTTC. Protein: CASSFSGEDETQYF. Variable domain in full (rest from reference TRBV7-3 and TRBJ2-5): GAGVSQTPSNKVTEKGKYVELRCDPISGHTALYWYRQSLGQGPEFLIYFQGTGAADDSGLPNDRFFAVRPEGSVSTLKIQRTERGDSAVYLCASSFSGEDETQYFGPGTRLLVL.

A single count supports this clone. This chain uses TRBV7-9 with TRBJ2-2, with D possibly TRBD2 on 6 matching bases. The germline gives CDR1 SEHNR, CDR2 FQNEAQ (reference sequence). This CDR3 is 13 amino acids long. V was shortened by 3 bases and J by 4 bases, with 6 bases between the two germline ends. As DNA, the CDR3 is TGTGCCAGCAGCTTCGGGGGCACCGGGGAGCTGTTTTTT. Protein: CASSFGGTGELFF. Full variable domain (rest looked up from reference TRBV7-9 and TRBJ2-2): DTGVSQNPRHKITKRGQNVTFRCDPISEHNRLYWYRQTLGQGPEFLTYFQNEAQLEKSRLLSDRFSAERPKGSFSTLEIQRTEQGDSAMYLCASSFGGTGELFFGEGSRLTVL.

V is TRBV19 and J is TRBJ1-1; D is unclear. In germline, CDR1 is LNHDA, CDR2 SQIVND (reference sequence). Trimming left V 7 bases short and J 1 base short, with 4 bases between. There are 11 residues in the CDR3. The CDR3 DNA reads as TGTGCCAGTACATGGAACACTGAAGCTTTCTTT. This encodes CASTWNTEAFF.

The chain has TRBV6-5 and TRBJ2-5; D is unclear. Per the germline V gene, CDR1 is MNHEY and CDR2 is SVGAGI. The length of the CDR3 is 11 residues. Trimming stripped 0 bases from V and 11 bases from J, with 7 bases between. CDR3 amino acids: CASSYSAEQYF. CDR3 nucleotides: TGTGCCAGCAGTTACTCGGCGGAGCAGTACTTC.

The rearrangement uses TRBV7-9 and TRBJ2-7; 8 bases align to TRBD2. The V segment lost 5 bases and the J segment 0 bases; nucleotides outside the gene matches: 6. The CDR3 length is 15 residues. Per germline, CDR1 SEHNR and CDR2 FQNEAQ (reference sequence). CDR3 protein: CASSAQAGASYEQYF. CDR3 DNA sequence: TGTGCCAGCAGCGCCCAAGCGGGAGCCTCCTACGAGCAGTACTTC.

V gene TRBV11-2 combines with J gene TRBJ2-3; D possibly corresponds to TRBD1 (7 bases). This CDR3 region has 14 residues. V lost 5 bases, J lost 7 bases, and 16 bases lay in between. Germline lookup yields CDR1 SGHAT and CDR2 FQNNGV. As DNA, the CDR3 is TGTGCCAGCAGCCGGGACAGCGGGCCTTATACGCAGTATTTT. It specifies CASSRDSGPYTQYF.

The V and J genes are TRBV13 and TRBJ2-1; D uncertain. CDR1 and CDR2 (germline): PRHDT, FYEKMQ (reference sequence). The V end was cut by 4 bases, the J end by 6 bases, with 7 bases between. This CDR3 is 12 amino acids long. The CDR3, as DNA: TGTGCCAGCAGCTCCCGAGGCAATGAGCAGTTCTTC. Its translation is CASSSRGNEQFF.

V gene TRBV6-5 combines with J gene TRBJ1-1; TRBD1 might be the D (5 bases). Trimming shortened V by 7 bases and J by 1 base, and 10 bases separated the two germline ends. CDR3 length equals 13 residues. Germline-derived CDR1 and CDR2 are MNHEY and SVGAGI. In DNA form, the CDR3 reads TGTGCCAGCATTGCAGGGTGGAACACTGAAGCTTTCTTT. Amino acid sequence: CASIAGWNTEAFF.

The chain couples TRBV4-1 to TRBJ1-5; D call uncertain. Trimming took off 3 bases at V and 5 bases at J, with 17 bases between the two ends. Germline lookup yields CDR1 MGHRA and CDR2 YSYEKL. This CDR3 region has 16 residues. The CDR3 here is CASSQTYGPAYQPQHF. In DNA form, the CDR3 reads TGCGCCAGCAGCCAGACGTATGGGCCAGCCTATCAGCCCCAGCATTTT.

The chain combines TRBV19 with TRBJ2-1, with 7 bases fitting TRBD2. The V gene end was trimmed by 7 bases and the J gene end by 4 bases; junction bases not matched to a gene: 4. There are 13 residues in the CDR3. The germline gives CDR1 LNHDA, CDR2 SQIVND (reference sequence). The CDR3: CASKIGGYNEQFF. The CDR3 nucleotides are TGTGCCAGTAAGATCGGGGGGTACAATGAGCAGTTCTTC.

V gene TRBV2 combines with J gene TRBJ1-5; D gene unclear. Germline CDR1 reads SNHLY; CDR2 reads FYNNEI. Trimming left V 5 bases short and J 7 bases short, with 15 bases between. CDR3 length: 14 amino acids. This CDR3 is CASSINGLIQPQHF. For the CDR3, the DNA is TGTGCCAGCAGTATAAATGGCTTAATCCAGCCCCAGCATTTT.

The CDR3 bases are TGTGCCAGCAGTTCCTCCGGGACTAGCGGAAACAATGAGCAGTTCTTC. Its protein is CASSSSGTSGNNEQFF. The chain couples TRBV28 to TRBJ2-1, with 11 bases fitting TRBD2. This CDR3 contains 16 residues. Germline V gene sequence: CDR1 MDHEN, CDR2 SYDVKM. Trimming at V came to 4 bases and at J to 5 bases, leaving 7 bases not matched to a gene.

This chain joins TRBV5-5 and TRBJ1-1; D call uncertain. Trimming pared 3 bases from V and 0 bases from J, leaving 6 bases between. Germline CDR1 and CDR2: SGHKS and YYEKEE (reference sequence). The CDR3 sequence is 13 residues long. The CDR3 is CASSWQMNTEAFF. The CDR3 bases are TGTGCCAGCAGCTGGCAGATGAACACTGAAGCTTTCTTT.

The rearrangement uses TRBV11-2 and TRBJ1-3; D might be TRBD1 (5 bases). Looked up from germline, CDR1 is SGHAT and CDR2 is FQNNGV. There are 14 residues in the CDR3. V was cut by 2 bases and J by 3 bases, with 8 bases left in between. The CDR3 nucleotides are TGTGCCAGCAGCTTAAGGGGTCTTGGAAACACCATATATTTT. It codes for CASSLRGLGNTIYF.

The V gene is TRBV30, the J gene TRBJ1-1; D is undetermined. V lost 2 bases to trimming and J lost 8 bases, with 18 bases between them. This CDR3 is built from 14 residues. Germline CDR1 reads GTSNPN; CDR2 reads SVGIG (reference sequence). Here the CDR3 reads CAWSSASVGEEAFF. The CDR3 DNA follows: TGTGCCTGGAGTTCGGCTTCGGTAGGAGAGGAAGCTTTCTTT.

As DNA, the CDR3 is TGTGCCATCCTGAACCCCCTGACAGGGCAGAATGGCTACACCTTC. The encoded protein is CAILNPLTGQNGYTF. The V call is TRBV2, the J call TRBJ1-2, with TRBD1 identical over 7 bases. The CDR3 runs 15 residues. Germline CDR1 reads SNHLY; CDR2 reads FYNNEI. Unmatched junction bases numbered 17, after V lost 10 bases and J lost 6 bases.

The chain has TRBV4-3 and TRBJ2-7; 11 bases align to TRBD1. Germline V lookup: CDR1 LGHNA, CDR2 YSLEER. V dropped 4 bases and J dropped 0; count of bases not matched to a gene: 11. The CDR3 spans 18 residues. The DNA for the CDR3 is TGCGCCAGCAGCCTTCAAACGGGGGGACAGGGGGGCTCCTACGAGCAGTACTTC. It translates to CASSLQTGGQGGSYEQYF.

This chain joins TRBV4-1 and TRBJ2-5, with 9 bases aligning to TRBD2. Germline loops: CDR1 MGHRA, CDR2 YSYEKL. The CDR3 length is 16 residues. V lost 1 base to trimming and J lost 4 bases; unmatched junction nucleotides: 7. The DNA for the CDR3 is TGCGCCAGCAGCCAAGCAGGTGCGACTAGCGGAGAGACCCAGTACTTC. This codes for CASSQAGATSGETQYF.